The rows below give T cell receptor beta chains drawn from one sample of a study of cytomegalovirus exposure and HLA in healthy donors. The table came from immunoSEQ multiplex PCR; TCRdb's copy has only in-frame clones and leaves some out. The profile shows around 200,000 clones, about 80% of them singletons. Specimen: PBMCs. Every receptor here comes from a boy younger than 18 in good health and CMV-seronegative. Each CDR3 is given without its conserved first and last residue.

length: 14; V: TRBV28; CDR3: ASSLNSGSSLGELF
length: 12; V: TRBV7-2; CDR3: ASSLVWQGETQY
length: 10; V: TRBV6-5; CDR3: ASSTQDTEAF
length: 10; V: TRBV7-9; CDR3: ASSLSSYEQY
length: 14; V: TRBV13; CDR3: ASSWERGGTNNEQF
length: 12; V: TRBV6-4; CDR3: ASSAQGATPGYT
length: 13; V: TRBV4-3; CDR3: ASSQGAGADNEQF
length: 13; V: TRBV6-5; CDR3: ASSPGLAGGNEQF
length: 11; V: TRBV2; CDR3: ASSLQGGGGYT
length: 12; V: TRBV6-1; CDR3: ASMDQGRGWRAF
length: 12; V: TRBV10-1; CDR3: ASSVGPGNEKLF
length: 11; V: TRBV19; CDR3: ASSTLTRAGYT
length: 11; V: TRBV18; CDR3: ASSPEQKETQY
length: 13; V: TRBV7-6; CDR3: ASSLLAGVPDTQY
length: 11; V: TRBV9; CDR3: ASSVRVGNTIY
length: 13; V: TRBV29-1; CDR3: SVDRLAGDYNEQF
length: 13; V: TRBV27; CDR3: ASSRVMGGAYEQY
length: 12; V: TRBV5-1; CDR3: ASSPEGSYNEQF
length: 13; V: TRBV7-8; CDR3: ASSLGGASTDTQY
length: 13; V: TRBV19; CDR3: ASSMDRGSYNEQF
length: 13; V: TRBV5-4; CDR3: ASSLDTSGMGEQF
length: 11; V: TRBV5-4; CDR3: ASSPMGQEPQH
length: 12; V: TRBV27; CDR3: ATRDASGGNEQF
length: 14; V: TRBV19; CDR3: ASTKGQRSSGNTIY
length: 15; V: TRBV11-2; CDR3: ASSLFWRGSSTDTQY
length: 14; V: TRBV15; CDR3: ATSRSRDRSSYEQY
length: 14; V: TRBV7-9; CDR3: SSSFPQLDRNYGYT
length: 13; V: TRBV5-1; CDR3: ASSPEDRPGTGYT
length: 11; V: TRBV27; CDR3: ASSLRTGGEQY
length: 14; V: TRBV19; CDR3: ASTTHRVWGNQPQH
length: 12; V: TRBV5-1; CDR3: ASSFGTDPNEQY
length: 15; V: TRBV7-2; CDR3: ASSFRDRSFPNQPQH
length: 12; V: TRBV27; CDR3: ASSSTGGGYGYT